Described below is a single TCR beta chain sequence and its context. Its antigen is unidentified. No patient received treatment before thyroid surgery. The CDR3 length is 15 residues. CDR1 is SGHAT and CDR2 is FQNNGV in the germline V gene. V lost 5 bases to trimming and J lost 1 base, with 13 bases between them. The source of the sample is a study of metastatic and nonmetastatic thyroid tumors. Study summary: A comparison of repertoires was made across blood and tumor or nodule tissue from malignant and benign thyroid patients. Study-level points and caveats: Within blood and tumor, benign nodules reportedly had significantly lower TCR beta diversity than malignant thyroid tumors did.

Per the original data handling: For papillary thyroid cancer, a distant-metastasis classifier was constructed from CDR3 differences observed across clinicopathological groups. From the PCR reads, TCRdb re-called clones with MiXCR. The authors' filters were not applied to this entry. The profile shows about 13,000 clones, less than 30% of them singletons. The sample was blood. J is TRBJ2-3 and V is TRBV11-2; D not certain. This clonotype was obtained from a female donor with papillary thyroid cancer or a benign thyroid nodule (not recorded which). Some clones in this sample may be carry-over from other donors' samples. The CDR3 sequence is CASSLGVLGTDTQYF. CDR3 bases: TGTGCCAGCAGCCTTGGGGTTTTAGGCACAGATACGCAGTATTTT.